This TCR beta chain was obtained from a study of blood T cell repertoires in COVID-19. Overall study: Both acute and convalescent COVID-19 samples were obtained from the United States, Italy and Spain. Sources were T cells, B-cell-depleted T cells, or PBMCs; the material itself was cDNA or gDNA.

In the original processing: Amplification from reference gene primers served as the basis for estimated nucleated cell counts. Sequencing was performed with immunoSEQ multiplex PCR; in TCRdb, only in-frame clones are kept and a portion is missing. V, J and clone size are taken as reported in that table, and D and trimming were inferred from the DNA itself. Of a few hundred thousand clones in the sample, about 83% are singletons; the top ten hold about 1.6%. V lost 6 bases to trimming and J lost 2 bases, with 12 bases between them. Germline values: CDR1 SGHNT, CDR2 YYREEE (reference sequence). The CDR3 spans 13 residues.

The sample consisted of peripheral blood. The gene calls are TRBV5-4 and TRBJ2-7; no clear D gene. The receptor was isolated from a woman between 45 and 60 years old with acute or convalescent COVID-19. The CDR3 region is CASTIDWAYEQYF. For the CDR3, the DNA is TGTGCCAGCACCATTGACTGGGCCTACGAGCAGTACTTC.